Below are 2 T cell receptor beta chains sequenced from a single sample in a study of blood T cell repertoires in COVID-19. The assay was immunoSEQ multiplex PCR, and TCRdb's table has in-frame clones only and misses some. The table shows around 89,000 clones, with about 88% occurring only once. The sequencing sample was made of peripheral blood. The receptors here all came from a man in his forties or fifties with acute or convalescent COVID-19.

The chain links TRBV19 to TRBJ1-5, with 8 bases matching TRBD1. The ends lost 6 bases at V and 7 bases at J; junction bases unmatched: 14. This CDR3 comprises 16 residues. CDR1 LNHDA and CDR2 SQIVND come from the germline V gene (reference sequence). CDR3 residues: CASRPLTGGLHQPQHF. CDR3 in DNA: TGTGCCAGTAGACCTCTAACAGGGGGGCTGCACCAGCCCCAGCATTTT.

The rearrangement links TRBV19 to TRBJ2-5, with TRBD2 matching over 9 bases. The CDR3 loop spans 15 amino acids. From germline, CDR1 is LNHDA and CDR2 SQIVND (reference sequence). V was clipped by 5 bases and J by 4 bases; unmatched bases: 8. CDR3 protein: CASSRGGGAVETQYF. CDR3 coding DNA: TGTGCCAGTAGTCGGGGCGGGGGGGCTGTAGAGACCCAGTACTTC.